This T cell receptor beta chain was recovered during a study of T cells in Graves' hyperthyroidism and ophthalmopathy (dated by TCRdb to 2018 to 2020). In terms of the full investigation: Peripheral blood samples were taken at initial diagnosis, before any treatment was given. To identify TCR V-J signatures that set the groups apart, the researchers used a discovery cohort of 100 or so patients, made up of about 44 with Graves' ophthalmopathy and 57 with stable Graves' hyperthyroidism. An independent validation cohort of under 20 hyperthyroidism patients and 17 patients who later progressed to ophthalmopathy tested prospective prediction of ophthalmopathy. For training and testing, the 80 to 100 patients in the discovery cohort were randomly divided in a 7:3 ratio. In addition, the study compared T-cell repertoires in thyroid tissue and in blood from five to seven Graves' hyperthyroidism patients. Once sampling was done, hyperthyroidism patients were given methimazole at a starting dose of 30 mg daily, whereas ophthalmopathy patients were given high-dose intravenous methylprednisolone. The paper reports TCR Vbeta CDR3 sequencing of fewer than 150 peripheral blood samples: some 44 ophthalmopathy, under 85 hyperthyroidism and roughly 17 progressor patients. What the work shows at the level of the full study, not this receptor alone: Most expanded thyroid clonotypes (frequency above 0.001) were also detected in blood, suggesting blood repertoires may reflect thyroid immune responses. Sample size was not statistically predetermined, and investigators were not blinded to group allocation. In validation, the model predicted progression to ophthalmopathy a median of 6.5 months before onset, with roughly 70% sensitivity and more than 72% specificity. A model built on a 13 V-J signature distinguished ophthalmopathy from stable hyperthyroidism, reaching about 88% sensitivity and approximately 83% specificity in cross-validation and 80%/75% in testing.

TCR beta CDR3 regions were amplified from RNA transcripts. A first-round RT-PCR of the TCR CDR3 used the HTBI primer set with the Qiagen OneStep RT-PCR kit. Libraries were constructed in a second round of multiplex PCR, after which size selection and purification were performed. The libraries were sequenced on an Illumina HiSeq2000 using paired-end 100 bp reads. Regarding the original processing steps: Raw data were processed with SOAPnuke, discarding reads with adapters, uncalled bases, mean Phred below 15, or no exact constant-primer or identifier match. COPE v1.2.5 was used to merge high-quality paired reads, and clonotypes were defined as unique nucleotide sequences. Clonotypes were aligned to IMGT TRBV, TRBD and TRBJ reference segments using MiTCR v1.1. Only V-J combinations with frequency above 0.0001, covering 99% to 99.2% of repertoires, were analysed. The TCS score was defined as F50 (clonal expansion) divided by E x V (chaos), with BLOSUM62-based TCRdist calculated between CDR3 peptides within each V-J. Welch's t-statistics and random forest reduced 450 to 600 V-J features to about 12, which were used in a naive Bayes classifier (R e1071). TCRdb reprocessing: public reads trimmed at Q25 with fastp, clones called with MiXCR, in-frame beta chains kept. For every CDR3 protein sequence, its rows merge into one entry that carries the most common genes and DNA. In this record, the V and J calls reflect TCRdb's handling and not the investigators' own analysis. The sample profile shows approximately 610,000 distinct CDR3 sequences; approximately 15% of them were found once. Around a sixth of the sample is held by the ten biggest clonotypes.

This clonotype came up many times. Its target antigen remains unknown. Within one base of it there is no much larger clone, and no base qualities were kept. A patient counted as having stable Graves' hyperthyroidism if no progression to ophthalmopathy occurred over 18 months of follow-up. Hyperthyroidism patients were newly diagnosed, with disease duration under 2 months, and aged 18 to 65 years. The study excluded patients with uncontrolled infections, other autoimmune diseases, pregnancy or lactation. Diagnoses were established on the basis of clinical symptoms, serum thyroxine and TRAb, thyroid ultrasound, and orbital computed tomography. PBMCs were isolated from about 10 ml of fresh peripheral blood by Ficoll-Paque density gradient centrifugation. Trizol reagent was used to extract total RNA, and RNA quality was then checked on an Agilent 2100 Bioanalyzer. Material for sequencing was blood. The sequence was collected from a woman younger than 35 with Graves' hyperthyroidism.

The base sequence is TGCAGTGCTGAATGGGCTGGGGGTGAGCAGTTCTTC. Translated, this gives CSAEWAGGEQFF. The receptor chain draws on TRBV20-1 and TRBJ2-1; the D gene cannot be resolved beyond TRBD1 or TRBD2, each matching 5 bases. The V end loses 5 bases and the J end loses 9 bases, and a stretch of 14 bases separates them. From cysteine to phenylalanine, the CDR3 is 12 amino acids long. The kept DNA is CDR3 alone, 36 bases in frame from the first base. From a lookup of the germline V gene (reference sequence), CDR1 and CDR2 are DFQATT and SNEGSKA.